The source of this TCR beta chain is a study of CD8+ T cells in alopecia areata. Study overall: Tofacitinib dosing lasted 6 to 18 months, which was then followed by 6 months off drug. Points from the study as a whole: Sequencing of scalp tissue also captures the resident alphabeta T cells of normal skin. Uncertainty about whether baseline CD8+ expansion is linked to response remains, with one nonresponder.

Treatment noted: oral pan-JAK inhibitor, 5-10 mg twice daily. In this sample, this clone turned up once. No antigen is known for it. Trimming removed 5 bases at V and 8 bases at J, with 15 bases between. The CDR3 length is 14 residues. Germline values: CDR1 LNHNV, CDR2 YYDKDF (reference sequence). Following extraction, RNA underwent reverse transcription to cDNA, which served as the sequencing template. Sequencing used immunoSEQ multiplex PCR; TCRdb keeps in-frame clones, though not all of them. The sample holds fewer than 110,000 clones; 86% are singletons and the top ten take 8.5% to 14%. The chain links TRBV15 to TRBJ2-2; D unresolved. This TCR came from a human donor with alopecia areata. Sequencing was performed on CD8+ T cells sorted from blood, taken at week 34, from a patient treated with tofacitinib. The CDR3 bases are TGTGCCACCAGCGGGGTGGATCATCCAGGGGAGCTGTTTTTT. Protein: CATSGVDHPGELFF.